A selection of T cell receptor beta chains follows, all from one sample in a study of T cell responses to AZD1222 COVID-19 vaccine. TCRdb's copy holds only in-frame clones and misses some; the assay was immunoSEQ multiplex PCR. This sample yields approximately 72,000 clones, of which roughly nine tenths are seen a single time; roughly 30% belongs to the top ten. Sequenced material: peripheral blood, taken 28 days after the second AZD1222 dose. Source of these receptors: an adult who received the AZD1222 COVID-19 vaccine. Both conserved end residues are part of each CDR3. Fields, in order: D gene, J gene, V gene, clone size, CDR3 protein, CDR3 DNA. A D gene is named only where the DNA matches it firmly. Size is stated for part of the rows, as once, few or many counts, or as a class when the clone is expanded.

d_call: -; j_call: TRBJ1-6; v_call: TRBV25-1; clone_size: -; cdr3_aa: CASSEYRSANSPLHF; cdr3_nt: TGTGCCAGCAGTGAATATCGGTCGGCGAATTCACCCCTCCACTTT
d_call: -; j_call: TRBJ1-6; v_call: TRBV7-3; clone_size: -; cdr3_aa: CASSLSSKSPLHF; cdr3_nt: TGTGCCAGCAGCTTAAGCAGCAAATCACCCCTCCACTTT
d_call: -; j_call: TRBJ1-2; v_call: TRBV3-1/TRBV3-2; clone_size: once; cdr3_aa: CASSPRNRYGYTF; cdr3_nt: TGTGCCAGCAGCCCCCGAAACCGCTATGGCTACACCTTC
d_call: -; j_call: TRBJ2-5; v_call: TRBV6-5; clone_size: -; cdr3_aa: CASTAWGPNRTQYF; cdr3_nt: TGTGCCAGCACCGCGTGGGGGCCCAACCGGACCCAGTACTTC
d_call: -; j_call: TRBJ1-2; v_call: TRBV24-1; clone_size: -; cdr3_aa: CATIRPGGGHNYGYTF; cdr3_nt: TGTGCCACCATTCGGCCTGGGGGGGGACACAACTATGGCTACACCTTC
d_call: TRBD2; j_call: TRBJ2-1; v_call: TRBV29-1; clone_size: -; cdr3_aa: CSVGTSGANEQFF; cdr3_nt: TGCAGCGTTGGTACTAGCGGTGCCAATGAGCAGTTCTTC
d_call: -; j_call: TRBJ1-4; v_call: TRBV9; clone_size: few; cdr3_aa: CASSPGQINEKLFF; cdr3_nt: TGTGCCAGCAGCCCCGGGCAGATTAATGAAAAACTGTTTTTT
d_call: TRBD1; j_call: TRBJ2-7; v_call: TRBV20-1; clone_size: -; cdr3_aa: CSSGTVYEQYF; cdr3_nt: TGCAGCTCCGGGACAGTCTACGAGCAGTACTTC
d_call: -; j_call: TRBJ2-2; v_call: TRBV12-3/TRBV12-4; clone_size: -; cdr3_aa: CASSLRFGGELFF; cdr3_nt: TGTGCCAGCAGTTTAAGGTTCGGCGGGGAGCTGTTTTTT
d_call: -; j_call: TRBJ2-7; v_call: TRBV6-5; clone_size: few; cdr3_aa: CASSLGQGSGEQYF; cdr3_nt: TGTGCCAGCAGTTTAGGGCAGGGGTCCGGCGAGCAGTACTTC
d_call: -; j_call: TRBJ1-1; v_call: TRBV18; clone_size: -; cdr3_aa: CASSPLGVTEAFF; cdr3_nt: TGTGCCAGCTCACCATTGGGGGTCACTGAAGCTTTCTTT
d_call: -; j_call: TRBJ1-4; v_call: TRBV28; clone_size: -; cdr3_aa: CASRGPNEKLFF; cdr3_nt: TGTGCCAGCAGGGGGCCTAATGAAAAACTGTTTTTT
d_call: -; j_call: TRBJ2-7; v_call: TRBV28; clone_size: -; cdr3_aa: CASRVRGSYEQYF; cdr3_nt: TGTGCCAGCCGTGTAAGAGGTTCCTACGAGCAGTACTTC
d_call: -; j_call: TRBJ2-7; v_call: TRBV6-2/TRBV6-3; clone_size: -; cdr3_aa: CASSYDPYEQYF; cdr3_nt: TGTGCCAGCAGTTATGACCCCTACGAGCAGTACTTC
d_call: TRBD1; j_call: TRBJ1-2; v_call: TRBV7-3; clone_size: -; cdr3_aa: CASGPGDRGNYGYTF; cdr3_nt: TGTGCCAGCGGTCCCGGGGACAGGGGGAACTATGGCTACACCTTC
d_call: -; j_call: TRBJ1-1; v_call: TRBV10-3; clone_size: -; cdr3_aa: CAISESRGAWTEAFF; cdr3_nt: TGTGCCATCAGTGAGTCGAGGGGGGCTTGGACTGAAGCTTTCTTT
d_call: -; j_call: TRBJ2-2; v_call: TRBV6-2/TRBV6-3; clone_size: once; cdr3_aa: CASSPPQEWAGELFF; cdr3_nt: TGTGCCAGCAGCCCCCCACAGGAGTGGGCCGGGGAGCTGTTTTTT
d_call: TRBD1; j_call: TRBJ2-2; v_call: TRBV7-3; clone_size: -; cdr3_aa: CASSQEGASTGELFF; cdr3_nt: TGTGCCAGCAGCCAAGAGGGGGCTAGCACCGGGGAGCTGTTTTTT
d_call: TRBD2; j_call: TRBJ2-7; v_call: TRBV2; clone_size: -; cdr3_aa: CARKSSGRAEQYF; cdr3_nt: TGTGCCAGAAAGTCTAGCGGGAGAGCCGAGCAGTACTTC
d_call: -; j_call: TRBJ1-2; v_call: TRBV12-3/TRBV12-4; clone_size: -; cdr3_aa: CATQSGGYGYTF; cdr3_nt: TGTGCCACTCAGTCGGGAGGCTATGGCTACACCTTC
d_call: -; j_call: TRBJ2-7; v_call: TRBV5-1; clone_size: -; cdr3_aa: CASSLGLGQGPTYEQYF; cdr3_nt: TGCGCCAGCAGCTTGGGTTTGGGGCAGGGACCAACCTACGAGCAGTACTTC
d_call: -; j_call: TRBJ2-7; v_call: TRBV5-1; clone_size: few; cdr3_aa: CASSPSPGVSYEQYF; cdr3_nt: TGCGCCAGCAGCCCCTCACCAGGGGTCTCCTACGAGCAGTACTTC
d_call: -; j_call: TRBJ2-7; v_call: TRBV4-2; clone_size: few; cdr3_aa: CASSQAGGTASYEQYF; cdr3_nt: TGTGCCAGCAGTCAGGCGGGCGGCACCGCCTCCTACGAGCAGTACTTC
d_call: TRBD2; j_call: TRBJ2-1; v_call: TRBV6-5; clone_size: -; cdr3_aa: CASSWGTSGPLNEQFF; cdr3_nt: TGTGCCAGCAGTTGGGGGACTAGCGGGCCCCTTAATGAGCAGTTCTTC
d_call: -; j_call: TRBJ2-3; v_call: TRBV9; clone_size: -; cdr3_aa: CASTISSSTDTQYF; cdr3_nt: TGTGCCAGCACCATTTCTAGCAGCACAGATACGCAGTATTTT
d_call: TRBD1; j_call: TRBJ2-7; v_call: TRBV7-9; clone_size: -; cdr3_aa: CASSQTGYGEQYF; cdr3_nt: TGTGCCAGCAGCCAGACAGGGTATGGCGAGCAGTACTTC
d_call: -; j_call: TRBJ1-1; v_call: TRBV14; clone_size: -; cdr3_aa: CASSFGGRGTEAFF; cdr3_nt: TGTGCCAGCAGCTTTGGGGGACGGGGCACTGAAGCTTTCTTT
d_call: -; j_call: TRBJ2-5; v_call: TRBV10-3; clone_size: -; cdr3_aa: CAISESWGLGETQYF; cdr3_nt: TGTGCCATCAGTGAGTCTTGGGGGCTCGGGGAGACCCAGTACTTC
d_call: -; j_call: TRBJ1-3; v_call: TRBV12-3/TRBV12-4; clone_size: -; cdr3_aa: CASSLDSGNTIYF; cdr3_nt: TGTGCCAGCAGTTTGGACTCTGGAAACACCATATATTTT
d_call: TRBD2; j_call: TRBJ2-3; v_call: TRBV7-3; clone_size: -; cdr3_aa: CASSVLGTSGDTQYF; cdr3_nt: TGTGCCAGCAGCGTCCTAGGGACTAGCGGGGATACGCAGTATTTT
d_call: -; j_call: TRBJ2-7; v_call: TRBV4-3; clone_size: once; cdr3_aa: CASSQEFEQYF; cdr3_nt: TGCGCCAGCAGCCAAGAGTTCGAGCAGTACTTC
d_call: -; j_call: TRBJ2-4; v_call: TRBV28; clone_size: few; cdr3_aa: CASSHSGAERDIQYF; cdr3_nt: TGTGCCAGCAGTCACTCCGGGGCAGAAAGGGACATTCAGTACTTC
d_call: -; j_call: TRBJ1-2; v_call: TRBV7-9; clone_size: -; cdr3_aa: CASSPLGGRESGGYGYTF; cdr3_nt: TGTGCCAGCAGCCCCCTGGGGGGCAGGGAAAGTGGCGGCTATGGCTACACCTTC
d_call: -; j_call: TRBJ1-4; v_call: TRBV5-1; clone_size: -; cdr3_aa: CASSPGGPSNEKLFF; cdr3_nt: TGCGCCAGCAGCCCCGGGGGACCCTCTAATGAAAAACTGTTTTTT
d_call: TRBD1; j_call: TRBJ2-6; v_call: TRBV4-2; clone_size: -; cdr3_aa: CASSQSGGAAGANVLTF; cdr3_nt: TGTGCCAGCAGCCAATCAGGGGGTGCAGCTGGGGCCAACGTCCTGACTTTC
d_call: TRBD1; j_call: TRBJ1-5; v_call: TRBV7-8; clone_size: -; cdr3_aa: CASSFGDRVPNQPQHF; cdr3_nt: TGTGCCAGCAGCTTCGGGGACAGGGTCCCCAATCAGCCCCAGCATTTT
d_call: TRBD1; j_call: TRBJ2-3; v_call: TRBV24-1; clone_size: once; cdr3_aa: CATSDRGTGQYF; cdr3_nt: TGTGCCACCAGTGACAGAGGGACAGGGCAGTATTTT
d_call: -; j_call: TRBJ2-2; v_call: TRBV4-1; clone_size: -; cdr3_aa: CASSLKPPLLNTGELFF; cdr3_nt: TGCGCCAGCAGCCTAAAACCACCTCTACTGAACACCGGGGAGCTGTTTTTT
d_call: -; j_call: TRBJ2-7; v_call: TRBV15; clone_size: few; cdr3_aa: CATSRDSPGEHFSWEQYF; cdr3_nt: TGTGCCACCAGCAGAGATAGCCCAGGGGAACACTTCTCCTGGGAGCAGTACTTC
d_call: -; j_call: TRBJ1-2; v_call: TRBV5-1; clone_size: -; cdr3_aa: CASSKDGSSGYTF; cdr3_nt: TGCGCCAGCAGCAAGGACGGGTCCAGCGGCTACACCTTC
d_call: -; j_call: TRBJ1-1; v_call: TRBV7-2; clone_size: -; cdr3_aa: CASSPQGDGRSTEAFF; cdr3_nt: TGTGCCAGCAGCCCCCAGGGAGACGGAAGGTCCACTGAAGCTTTCTTT
d_call: TRBD2; j_call: TRBJ2-1; v_call: TRBV18; clone_size: -; cdr3_aa: CASSPGLAGGPSYNEQFF; cdr3_nt: TGTGCCAGCTCACCAGGGCTAGCGGGAGGGCCCTCCTACAATGAGCAGTTCTTC
d_call: -; j_call: TRBJ1-1; v_call: TRBV29-1; clone_size: -; cdr3_aa: CSVEEGGGAFF; cdr3_nt: TGCAGCGTTGAAGAGGGAGGGGGAGCTTTCTTT
d_call: -; j_call: TRBJ2-7; v_call: TRBV18; clone_size: -; cdr3_aa: CASSPGKGLYEQYF; cdr3_nt: TGTGCCAGCTCACCAGGAAAGGGACTCTACGAGCAGTACTTC
d_call: -; j_call: TRBJ1-3; v_call: TRBV25-1; clone_size: -; cdr3_aa: CASSALGTGNTIYF; cdr3_nt: TGTGCCAGCAGTGCATTGGGGACTGGAAACACCATATATTTT
d_call: -; j_call: TRBJ1-5; v_call: TRBV3-1/TRBV3-2; clone_size: -; cdr3_aa: CASSLGSSNQPQHF; cdr3_nt: TGTGCCAGCAGCCTGGGTTCGAGCAATCAGCCCCAGCATTTT
d_call: TRBD2; j_call: TRBJ2-7; v_call: TRBV14; clone_size: -; cdr3_aa: CASSQLGGRAYEQYF; cdr3_nt: TGTGCCAGCAGCCAACTGGGCGGGAGGGCCTACGAGCAGTACTTC
d_call: TRBD1; j_call: TRBJ2-7; v_call: TRBV2; clone_size: -; cdr3_aa: CASSEALAGGSREQYF; cdr3_nt: TGTGCCAGCAGTGAAGCGCTGGCAGGGGGTTCACGCGAGCAGTACTTC
d_call: TRBD1; j_call: TRBJ1-1; v_call: TRBV5-1; clone_size: -; cdr3_aa: CASSLGDRRGTEAFF; cdr3_nt: TGCGCCAGCAGCTTGGGGGACAGGCGGGGCACTGAAGCTTTCTTT
d_call: -; j_call: TRBJ1-5; v_call: TRBV27; clone_size: -; cdr3_aa: CASSLGRSNQPQHF; cdr3_nt: TGTGCCAGCAGTTTGGGGAGGAGCAATCAGCCCCAGCATTTT
d_call: -; j_call: TRBJ1-5; v_call: TRBV19; clone_size: once; cdr3_aa: CASSSFGQNQPQHF; cdr3_nt: TGTGCCAGTAGTAGTTTCGGACAGAATCAGCCCCAGCATTTT
d_call: -; j_call: TRBJ2-1; v_call: TRBV30; clone_size: -; cdr3_aa: CAWSGGPYNEQFF; cdr3_nt: TGTGCCTGGAGCGGAGGCCCCTACAATGAGCAGTTCTTC
d_call: -; j_call: TRBJ2-1; v_call: TRBV6-2/TRBV6-3; clone_size: -; cdr3_aa: CASSYRKTVNEQFF; cdr3_nt: TGTGCCAGCAGTTATCGCAAGACCGTCAATGAGCAGTTCTTC
d_call: -; j_call: TRBJ1-1; v_call: TRBV6-5; clone_size: -; cdr3_aa: CASTWTVNTEAFF; cdr3_nt: TGTGCCAGCACTTGGACAGTGAACACTGAAGCTTTCTTT
d_call: TRBD2; j_call: TRBJ2-1; v_call: TRBV13; clone_size: once; cdr3_aa: CASSSNTRTSRYNEQFF; cdr3_nt: TGTGCCAGCAGCTCCAATACCCGGACTAGCAGATACAATGAGCAGTTCTTC
d_call: TRBD1; j_call: TRBJ2-7; v_call: TRBV2; clone_size: -; cdr3_aa: CASRETGSYEQYF; cdr3_nt: TGTGCCAGCAGAGAGACAGGGTCCTACGAGCAGTACTTC
d_call: -; j_call: TRBJ2-2; v_call: TRBV7-3; clone_size: few; cdr3_aa: CASSFSGSAGELFF; cdr3_nt: TGTGCCAGCAGCTTCAGCGGGTCCGCCGGGGAGCTGTTTTTT
d_call: -; j_call: TRBJ1-1; v_call: TRBV5-4; clone_size: -; cdr3_aa: CASSWGQEGTEAFF; cdr3_nt: TGTGCCAGCAGCTGGGGGCAGGAGGGGACTGAAGCTTTCTTT
d_call: -; j_call: TRBJ1-4; v_call: TRBV3-1/TRBV3-2; clone_size: -; cdr3_aa: CASSSVGFGKLFF; cdr3_nt: TGTGCCAGCAGCAGTGTCGGATTCGGAAAACTGTTTTTT